The sample holds one count of the clone carrying this TCR beta chain. Assay used: immunoSEQ multiplex PCR; TCRdb lists only in-frame clones, some missing. Of 78,000 or so clones detected, 70% to 90% appear once; the ten largest clones hold under 7.5%. This entry belongs to a study of control samples from healthy donors and cancer patients. Input material: blood. The receptor's source is a woman aged 50 to 60 in good health.

CDR3 in amino acids: CASSQPGQGLNEQYF. The CDR3 DNA reads as TGTGCCAGCAGCCAACCGGGACAGGGGCTGAACGAGCAGTACTTC. This chain links TRBV3-1 (or the pseudogene TRBV3-2) with TRBJ2-7, with 10 bases fitting TRBD1. Germline V gives CDR1 LGHDT, CDR2 YNNKEL (reference sequence). This CDR3 spans 15 amino acids. Losses at the gene ends were 2 bases for V and 5 bases for J; bases not matched to a gene: 6.